Given below is one T cell receptor beta chain in context. The CDR3 totals 14 residues. Germline CDR1 is SGDLS and CDR2 is YYNGEE. The V end was cut by 2 bases, the J end by 4 bases, with 10 bases between. These data are taken from a study of technical replicates of blood from a few donors. Assay: immunoSEQ multiplex PCR; the TCRdb copy retains only in-frame clones and omits some. This table holds about 74,000 clones, 95% found once. The sequenced material came from T cells isolated from PBMCs. The chain has TRBV9 and TRBJ1-3; D is possibly TRBD1 (6 bases). The receptor's source is a human donor in good health. The CDR3 here is CASSVQGSGNTIYF. DNA of the CDR3: TGTGCCAGCAGCGTTCAGGGGTCAGGAAACACCATATATTTT.